The present T cell receptor (beta chain) was sequenced within a study of post-analysis software for immune sequencing data. Study results and caveats: Those samples that were prepared in the same batch co-clustered strongly by F measure. When compared against controls, multiple sclerosis patients showed significantly lower normalized Chao1 diversity. Controls showed lower frequencies than patients for roughly five TRBV segments, and TRBV5-6, TRBV5-1 and TRBV20-1 were among these.

Libraries were made from TCR beta cDNA, and they carried unique molecular identifiers. TCRdb ran MiXCR on the PCR reads and lists one entry per CDR3 protein. The sample lists hundreds of thousands of distinct CDR3 sequences, roughly 30% occurring once. Worth noting for this clonotype: No antigen is known for it.

The CDR3 consists of 14 residues. Per the germline V gene, CDR1 is MNHEY and CDR2 is SVGEGT. Trimming took off 6 bases at V and 12 bases at J, with 21 bases between the two ends. The origin of this receptor is a girl between 10 and 17 years old with multiple sclerosis. The chain links TRBV6-2 or TRBV6-3 to TRBJ2-1, with D perhaps TRBD2 (6 bases). Sample: blood. In nucleotides, the CDR3 is TGTGCCAGCAGGACTAGTGGAGTCGCTTTAGGGCAGTTCTTC. Amino acids: CASRTSGVALGQFF.